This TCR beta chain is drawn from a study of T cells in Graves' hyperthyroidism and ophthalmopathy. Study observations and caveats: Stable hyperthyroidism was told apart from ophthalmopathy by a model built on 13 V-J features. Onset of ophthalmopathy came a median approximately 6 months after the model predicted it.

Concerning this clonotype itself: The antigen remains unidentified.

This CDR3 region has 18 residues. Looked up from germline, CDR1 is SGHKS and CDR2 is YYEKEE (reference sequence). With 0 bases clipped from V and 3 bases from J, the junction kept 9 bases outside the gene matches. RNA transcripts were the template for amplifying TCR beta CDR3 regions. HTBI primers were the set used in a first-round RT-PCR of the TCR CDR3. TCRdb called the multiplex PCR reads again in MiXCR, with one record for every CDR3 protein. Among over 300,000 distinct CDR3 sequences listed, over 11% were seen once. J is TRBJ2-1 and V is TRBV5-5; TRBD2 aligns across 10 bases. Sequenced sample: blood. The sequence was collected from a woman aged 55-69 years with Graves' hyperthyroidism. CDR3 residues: CASSLGLSSGSNYNEQFF. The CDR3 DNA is TGTGCCAGCAGCTTGGGTTTGTCTAGCGGGAGTAACTACAATGAGCAGTTCTTC.